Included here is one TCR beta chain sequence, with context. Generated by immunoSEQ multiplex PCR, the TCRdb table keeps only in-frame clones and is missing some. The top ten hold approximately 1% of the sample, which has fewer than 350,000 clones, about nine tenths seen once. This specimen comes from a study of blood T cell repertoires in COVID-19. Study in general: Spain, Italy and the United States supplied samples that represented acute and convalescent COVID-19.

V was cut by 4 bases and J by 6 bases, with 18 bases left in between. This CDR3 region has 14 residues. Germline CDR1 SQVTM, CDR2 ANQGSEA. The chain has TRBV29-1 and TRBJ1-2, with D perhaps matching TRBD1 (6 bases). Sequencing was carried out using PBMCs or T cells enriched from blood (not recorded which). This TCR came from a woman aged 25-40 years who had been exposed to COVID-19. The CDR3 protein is CSVVRLNRDNGYTF. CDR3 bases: TGCAGCGTTGTTCGACTCAATCGGGACAATGGCTACACCTTC.